The clone carrying this T cell receptor (beta chain) occurred once. These data are taken from a study of cytomegalovirus exposure and HLA in healthy donors. In the study overall: A prior study identified just under 120 million unique TCR beta sequences from 200 million or so T cells.

This CDR3 region has 13 residues. V gave up 10 bases and J gave up 5 bases, with 17 bases separating them. Germline V CDR1 and CDR2: MGHDK, SYGVNS. PCR employed 60 Vbeta and 13 Jbeta primers. Using immunoSEQ multiplex PCR, the repertoire was profiled, and TCRdb retains in-frame clones only, with some absent. This table holds about 100,000 clones, over 70% found once. Sequencing input: PBMCs. The chain recombines TRBV25-1 with TRBJ1-1; the D gene is possibly TRBD1 (6 bases). This TCR was sampled from a middle-aged man in good health and CMV-seropositive. The DNA for the CDR3 is TGTGCCACCACCTGGGGAGACAGGACTGAAGCTTTCTTT. Its protein is CATTWGDRTEAFF.